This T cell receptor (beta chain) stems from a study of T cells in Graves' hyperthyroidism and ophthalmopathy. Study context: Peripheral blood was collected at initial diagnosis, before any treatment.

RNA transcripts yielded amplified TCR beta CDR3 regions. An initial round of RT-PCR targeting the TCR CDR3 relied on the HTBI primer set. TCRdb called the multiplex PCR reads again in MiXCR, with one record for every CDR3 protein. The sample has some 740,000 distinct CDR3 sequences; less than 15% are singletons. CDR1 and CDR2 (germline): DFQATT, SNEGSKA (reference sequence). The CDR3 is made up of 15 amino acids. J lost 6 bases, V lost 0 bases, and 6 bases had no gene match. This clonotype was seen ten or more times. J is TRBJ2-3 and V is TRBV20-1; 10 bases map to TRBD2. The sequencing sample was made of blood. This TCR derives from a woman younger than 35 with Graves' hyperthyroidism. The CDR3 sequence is CSARDLTSGTDTQYF. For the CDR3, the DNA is TGCAGTGCTAGAGATCTAACTAGCGGGACCGATACGCAGTATTTT.